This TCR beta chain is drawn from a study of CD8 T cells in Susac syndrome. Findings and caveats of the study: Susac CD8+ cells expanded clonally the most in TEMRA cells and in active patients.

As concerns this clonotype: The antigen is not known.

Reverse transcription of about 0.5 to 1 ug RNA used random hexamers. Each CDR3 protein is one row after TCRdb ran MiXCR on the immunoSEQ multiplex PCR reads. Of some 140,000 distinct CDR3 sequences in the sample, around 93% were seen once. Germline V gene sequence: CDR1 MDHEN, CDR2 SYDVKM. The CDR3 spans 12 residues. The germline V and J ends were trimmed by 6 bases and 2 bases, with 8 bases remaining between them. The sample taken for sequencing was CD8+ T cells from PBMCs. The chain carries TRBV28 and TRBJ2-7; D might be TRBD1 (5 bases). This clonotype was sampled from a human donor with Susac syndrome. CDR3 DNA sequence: TGTGCCAGCAGCGACAGAGCCTACGAGCAGTACTTC. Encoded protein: CASSDRAYEQYF.